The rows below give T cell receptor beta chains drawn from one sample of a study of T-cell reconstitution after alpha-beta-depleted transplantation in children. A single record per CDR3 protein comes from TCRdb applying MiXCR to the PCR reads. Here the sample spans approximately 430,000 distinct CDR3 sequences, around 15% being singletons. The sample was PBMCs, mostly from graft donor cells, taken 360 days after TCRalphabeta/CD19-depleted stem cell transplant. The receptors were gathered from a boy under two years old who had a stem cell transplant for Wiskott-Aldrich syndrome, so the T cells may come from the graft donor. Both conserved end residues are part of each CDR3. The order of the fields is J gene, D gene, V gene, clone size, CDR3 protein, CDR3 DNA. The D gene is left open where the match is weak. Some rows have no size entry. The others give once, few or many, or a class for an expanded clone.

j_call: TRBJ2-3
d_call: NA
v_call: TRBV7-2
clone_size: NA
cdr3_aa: CASTPGPRGDTQYF
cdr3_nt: TGTGCCAGCACCCCTGGGCCTCGGGGAGATACGCAGTATTTT

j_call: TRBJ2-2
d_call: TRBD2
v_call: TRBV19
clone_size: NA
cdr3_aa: CASSPGLAVTGELFF
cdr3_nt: TGTGCCAGTAGTCCGGGACTAGCCGTCACCGGGGAGCTGTTTTTT

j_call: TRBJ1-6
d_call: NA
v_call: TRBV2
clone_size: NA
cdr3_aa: CASSLRAVPLHF
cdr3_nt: TGTGCCAGCAGCCTCAGGGCTGTACCCCTCCACTTT

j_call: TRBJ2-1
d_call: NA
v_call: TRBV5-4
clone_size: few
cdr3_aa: CASSLFRRGAFYNEQFF
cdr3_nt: TGTGCCAGCAGCTTGTTCCGACGCGGGGCCTTCTACAATGAGCAGTTCTTC

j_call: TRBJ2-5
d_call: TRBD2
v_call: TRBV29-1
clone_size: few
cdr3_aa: CSGSGTRGALETQYF
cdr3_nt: TGCAGCGGCTCCGGGACTAGGGGAGCCTTGGAGACCCAGTACTTC

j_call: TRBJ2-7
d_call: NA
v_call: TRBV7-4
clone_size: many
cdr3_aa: CASSLGPDSYEQYF
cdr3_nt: TGTGCCAGCAGCTTGGGTCCGGACTCCTACGAGCAGTACTTC

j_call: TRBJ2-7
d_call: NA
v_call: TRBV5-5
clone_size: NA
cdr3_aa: CASSPRLVAYEQYF
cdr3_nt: TGTGCCAGCAGCCCCCGACTAGTGGCCTACGAGCAGTACTTC

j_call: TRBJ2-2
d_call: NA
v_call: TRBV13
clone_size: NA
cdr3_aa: CASSLRLARTTGELFF
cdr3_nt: TGTGCCAGCAGCTTGCGGCTAGCTAGGACCACCGGGGAGCTGTTTTTT

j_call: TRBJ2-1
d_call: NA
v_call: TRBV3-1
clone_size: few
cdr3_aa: CASSRTNNEQFF
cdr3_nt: TGTGCCAGCAGCCGGACTAACAATGAGCAGTTCTTC

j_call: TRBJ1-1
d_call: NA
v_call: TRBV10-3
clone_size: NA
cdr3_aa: CAIMTGVNEAFF
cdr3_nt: TGTGCCATCATGACAGGCGTAAATGAAGCTTTCTTT

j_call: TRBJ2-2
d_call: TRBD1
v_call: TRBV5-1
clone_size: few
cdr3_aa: CASSRIIGTGFTGELFF
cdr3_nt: TGCGCCAGCAGCCGAATTATCGGGACAGGGTTCACCGGGGAGCTGTTTTTT

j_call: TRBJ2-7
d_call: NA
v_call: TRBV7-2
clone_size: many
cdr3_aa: CASSKGGETYEQYF
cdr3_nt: TGTGCCAGCAGCAAGGGTGGGGAAACCTACGAGCAGTACTTC

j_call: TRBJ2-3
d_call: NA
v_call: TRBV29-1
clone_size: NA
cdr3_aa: CSVNPQGRFGDTQYF
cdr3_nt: TGCAGCGTGAACCCCCAGGGGAGGTTTGGAGATACGCAGTATTTT

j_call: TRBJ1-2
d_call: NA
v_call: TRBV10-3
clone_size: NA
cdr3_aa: CAISDRENYGYTF
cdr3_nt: TGTGCCATCAGTGACAGGGAGAACTATGGCTACACCTTC

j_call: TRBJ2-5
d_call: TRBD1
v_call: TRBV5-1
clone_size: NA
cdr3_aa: CASSLGQGRGETQYF
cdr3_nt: TGCGCCAGCAGCTTGGGACAGGGGAGAGGAGAGACCCAGTACTTC

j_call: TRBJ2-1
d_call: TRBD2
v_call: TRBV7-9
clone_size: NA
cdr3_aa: CASSLVGGGPSYNEQFF
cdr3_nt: TGTGCCAGCAGCTTAGTTGGCGGGGGTCCCTCTTACAATGAGCAGTTCTTC

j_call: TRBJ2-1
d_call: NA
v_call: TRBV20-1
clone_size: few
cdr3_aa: CSAEQSLTYNEQFF
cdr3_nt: TGCAGTGCGGAACAGAGTCTAACCTACAATGAGCAGTTCTTC

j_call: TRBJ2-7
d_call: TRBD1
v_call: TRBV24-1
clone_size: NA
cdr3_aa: CATSEHDSGTGFGEQYF
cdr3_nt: TGTGCCACCAGTGAGCATGACTCCGGGACAGGGTTTGGCGAGCAGTACTTC

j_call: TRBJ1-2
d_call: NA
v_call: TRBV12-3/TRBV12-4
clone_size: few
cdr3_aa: CASSSGFGGELDGYTF
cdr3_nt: TGTGCCAGCAGTTCAGGGTTTGGCGGAGAACTAGATGGCTACACCTTC

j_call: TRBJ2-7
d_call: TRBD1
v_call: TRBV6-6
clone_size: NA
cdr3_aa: CASTGKYEQYF
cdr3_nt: TGTGCTTCGACAGGGAAGTACGAGCAGTACTTC

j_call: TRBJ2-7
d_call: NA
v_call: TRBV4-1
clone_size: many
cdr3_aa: CASSQGPKGESVYEQYF
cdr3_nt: TGCGCCAGCAGCCAAGGACCGAAGGGGGAATCGGTTTACGAGCAGTACTTC

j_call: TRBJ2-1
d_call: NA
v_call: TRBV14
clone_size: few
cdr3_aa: CASSQDPRGLPYNEQFF
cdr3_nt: TGTGCCAGCAGCCAAGATCCCCGGGGGCTCCCCTACAATGAGCAGTTCTTC

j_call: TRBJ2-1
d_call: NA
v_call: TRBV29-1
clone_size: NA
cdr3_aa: CSVEQGWVRNEQFF
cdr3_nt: TGCAGCGTTGAACAAGGGTGGGTTAGAAATGAGCAGTTCTTC

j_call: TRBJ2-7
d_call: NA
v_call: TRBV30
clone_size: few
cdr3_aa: CAWSLTLRGEQYF
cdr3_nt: TGTGCCTGGAGTTTAACATTGAGGGGGGAGCAGTACTTC

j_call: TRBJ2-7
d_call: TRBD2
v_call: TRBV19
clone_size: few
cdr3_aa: CASNPGLADYEQYF
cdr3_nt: TGTGCCAGTAATCCGGGACTAGCGGACTACGAGCAGTACTTC

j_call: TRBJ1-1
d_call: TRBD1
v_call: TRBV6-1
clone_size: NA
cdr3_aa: CASSLYPGGTEAFF
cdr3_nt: TGTGCCAGCAGTCTATACCCAGGGGGCACTGAAGCTTTCTTT

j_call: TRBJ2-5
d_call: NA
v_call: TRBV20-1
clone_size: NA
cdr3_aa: CSASGSGQETQYF
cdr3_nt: TGCAGTGCTAGCGGGAGTGGCCAAGAGACCCAGTACTTC

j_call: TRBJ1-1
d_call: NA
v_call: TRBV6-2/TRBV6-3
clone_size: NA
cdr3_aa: CASSSRQHTEAFF
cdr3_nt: TGTGCCAGCAGTTCCCGACAGCACACTGAAGCTTTCTTT

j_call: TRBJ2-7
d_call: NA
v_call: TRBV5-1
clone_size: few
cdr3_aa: CASSLGSSRLGLGEQYF
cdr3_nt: TGCGCCAGCAGCTTGGGTTCCAGCAGACTAGGGCTCGGCGAGCAGTACTTC

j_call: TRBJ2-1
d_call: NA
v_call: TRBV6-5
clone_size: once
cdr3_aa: CASSYQASYNEQFF
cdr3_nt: TGTGCCAGCAGTTACCAGGCCTCCTACAATGAGCAGTTCTTC

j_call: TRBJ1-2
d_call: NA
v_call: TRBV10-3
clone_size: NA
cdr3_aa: CAISAIGNYGYTF
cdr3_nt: TGTGCCATCAGTGCGATAGGGAACTATGGCTACACCTTC

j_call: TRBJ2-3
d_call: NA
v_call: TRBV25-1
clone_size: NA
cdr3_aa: CASSPTPPWTDTQYF
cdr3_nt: TGTGCCAGCAGCCCTACCCCACCGTGGACAGATACGCAGTATTTT

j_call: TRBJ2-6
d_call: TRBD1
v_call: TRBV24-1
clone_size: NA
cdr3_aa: CATKSAGTDSGANVLTF
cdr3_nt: TGTGCCACCAAATCCGCCGGGACAGACTCTGGGGCCAACGTCCTGACTTTC

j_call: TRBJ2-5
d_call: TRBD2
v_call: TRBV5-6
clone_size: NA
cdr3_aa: CASSRRRGYQETQYF
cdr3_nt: TGTGCCAGCAGCCGGCGGCGGGGGTACCAAGAGACCCAGTACTTC

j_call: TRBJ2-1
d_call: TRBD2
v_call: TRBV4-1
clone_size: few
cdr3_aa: CASSQDQTASGGYNEQFF
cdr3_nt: TGCGCCAGCAGCCAAGATCAAACGGCTAGCGGGGGATACAATGAGCAGTTCTTC

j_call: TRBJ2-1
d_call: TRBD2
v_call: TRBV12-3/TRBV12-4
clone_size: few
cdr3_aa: CASSFSLAGDEQFF
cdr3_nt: TGTGCCAGCAGTTTCTCACTAGCGGGAGATGAGCAGTTCTTC

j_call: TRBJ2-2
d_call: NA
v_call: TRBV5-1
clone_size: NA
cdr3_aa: CASLGSPTNTGELFF
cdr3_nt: TGCGCCAGCCTCGGGAGCCCTACGAACACCGGGGAGCTGTTTTTT

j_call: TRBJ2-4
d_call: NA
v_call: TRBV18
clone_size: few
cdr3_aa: CASSPPPSGNIQYF
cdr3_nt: TGTGCCAGCTCACCACCCCCATCCGGGAACATTCAGTACTTC

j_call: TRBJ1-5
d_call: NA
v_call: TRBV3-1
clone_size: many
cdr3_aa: CASSQGGDQPQHF
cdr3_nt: TGTGCCAGCAGCCAGGGAGGGGATCAGCCCCAGCATTTT

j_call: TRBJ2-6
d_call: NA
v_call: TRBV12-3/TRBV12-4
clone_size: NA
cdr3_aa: CASSSQGALRTVLTF
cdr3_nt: TGTGCCAGCAGTTCGCAGGGCGCTCTGAGGACCGTCCTGACTTTC

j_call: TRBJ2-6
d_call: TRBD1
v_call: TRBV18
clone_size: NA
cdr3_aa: CASSVRGQGVSGANVLTF
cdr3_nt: TGTGCCAGCTCCGTGCGGGGACAGGGAGTTTCTGGGGCCAACGTCCTGACTTTC

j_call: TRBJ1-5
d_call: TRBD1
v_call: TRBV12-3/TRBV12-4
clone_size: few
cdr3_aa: CASSPGGSNQPQHF
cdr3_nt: TGTGCCAGCAGTCCAGGGGGTAGCAATCAGCCCCAGCATTTT

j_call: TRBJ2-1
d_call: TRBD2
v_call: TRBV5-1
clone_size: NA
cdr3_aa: CASSLELREELGIF
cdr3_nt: TGCGCCAGCAGCTTGGAGCTGCGGGAGGAATTAGGGATCTTC

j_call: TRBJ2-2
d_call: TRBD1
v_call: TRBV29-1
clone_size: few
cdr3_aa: CSVEGTGSPGELFF
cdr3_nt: TGCAGCGTTGAAGGGACAGGGTCCCCCGGGGAGCTGTTTTTT

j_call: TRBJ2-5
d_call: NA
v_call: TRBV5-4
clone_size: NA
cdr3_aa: CASSHIRLQETQYF
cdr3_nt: TGTGCCAGCAGCCACATAAGACTACAAGAGACCCAGTACTTC

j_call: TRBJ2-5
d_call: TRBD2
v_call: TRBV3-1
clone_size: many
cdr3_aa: CASSGTSVPAGETQYF
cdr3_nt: TGTGCCAGCAGCGGGACTAGCGTTCCGGCGGGGGAGACCCAGTACTTC

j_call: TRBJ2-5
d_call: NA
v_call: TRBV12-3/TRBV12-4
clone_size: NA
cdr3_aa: CASSRVYLAETQYF
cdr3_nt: TGTGCCAGCAGCAGGGTTTACCTAGCGGAGACCCAGTACTTC

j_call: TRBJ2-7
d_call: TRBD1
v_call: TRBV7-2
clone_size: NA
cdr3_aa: CASSSYGTGIYEQYF
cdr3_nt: TGTGCCAGCAGCTCTTACGGGACAGGGATATACGAGCAGTACTTC

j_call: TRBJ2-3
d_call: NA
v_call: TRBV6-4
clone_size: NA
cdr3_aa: CASSDYGVPDTQYF
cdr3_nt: TGTGCCAGCAGTGACTACGGGGTTCCAGATACGCAGTATTTT

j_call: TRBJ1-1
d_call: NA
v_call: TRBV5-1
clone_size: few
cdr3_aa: CASSWAGLEAFF
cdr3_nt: TGCGCCAGCAGCTGGGCCGGACTTGAAGCTTTCTTT

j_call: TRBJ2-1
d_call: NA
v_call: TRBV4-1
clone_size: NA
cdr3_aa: CASSQAVLEHRSYNEQFF
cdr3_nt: TGCGCCAGCAGCCAAGCTGTTCTAGAGCACCGTTCCTACAATGAGCAGTTCTTC

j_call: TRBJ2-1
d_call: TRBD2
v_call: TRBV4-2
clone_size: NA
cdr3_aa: CASSQDPRLAGRPEQFF
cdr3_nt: TGTGCCAGCAGCCAAGATCCGCGGCTAGCGGGGAGGCCAGAGCAGTTCTTC